This TCR beta chain was observed in a study of neurological immune-mediated disorders. Findings of the study overall: The multiple sclerosis repertoire cluster had no association with any clinical or MRI feature.

This clonotype was observed a few times. The antigen is undetermined. CDR3 length equals 15 residues. Germline CDR1 reads KGHSH; CDR2 reads LQKENI. Trimming removed 2 bases at V and 0 bases at J, with 8 bases between. TCRdb redid the calling of the 5' RACE reads with MiXCR, one entry per CDR3 protein. The data hold roughly 28,000 distinct CDR3 sequences, with about 3% observed a single time. Sequencing used PBMCs. The clonotype comes from a woman in her 30s with multiple sclerosis. The chain has TRBV18 and TRBJ2-1, with D uncertain. The CDR3 is CASSPGLSSYNEQFF. CDR3 bases: TGTGCCAGCTCACCAGGGCTTAGCTCCTACAATGAGCAGTTCTTC.